This T cell receptor (beta chain) appears in the sequencing data of a study of human T cells and chemical hapten exposure. V dropped 6 bases and J dropped 0 bases, with 14 bases sitting between them. This CDR3 is built from 16 residues. Germline V gene sequence: CDR1 MNHEY, CDR2 SVGEGT. TCRdb ran MiXCR on the RACE reads and lists one entry per CDR3 protein. Among approximately 370,000 distinct CDR3 sequences, about 5% were seen once, and the ten largest hold over 6.5%. Time point: pre-sensitization, week 0. Treatment: therapeutic diphenylcyclopropenone sensitization with weekly scalp DPC. The specimen comprised whole blood, sampled in connection with sensitization to the hapten diphenylcyclopropenone (DPC). The clonotype was recovered from a woman aged 18 to 35 with alopecia areata. Some clones in this sample may be carry-over from other donors' samples. This chain links TRBV6-2 or TRBV6-3 with TRBJ2-2; possibly TRBD2 for D (6 bases). DNA for the CDR3: TGTGCCAGCAGGCGAAGAGGGGACTCGAACACCGGGGAGCTGTTTTTT. Translated: CASRRRGDSNTGELFF.